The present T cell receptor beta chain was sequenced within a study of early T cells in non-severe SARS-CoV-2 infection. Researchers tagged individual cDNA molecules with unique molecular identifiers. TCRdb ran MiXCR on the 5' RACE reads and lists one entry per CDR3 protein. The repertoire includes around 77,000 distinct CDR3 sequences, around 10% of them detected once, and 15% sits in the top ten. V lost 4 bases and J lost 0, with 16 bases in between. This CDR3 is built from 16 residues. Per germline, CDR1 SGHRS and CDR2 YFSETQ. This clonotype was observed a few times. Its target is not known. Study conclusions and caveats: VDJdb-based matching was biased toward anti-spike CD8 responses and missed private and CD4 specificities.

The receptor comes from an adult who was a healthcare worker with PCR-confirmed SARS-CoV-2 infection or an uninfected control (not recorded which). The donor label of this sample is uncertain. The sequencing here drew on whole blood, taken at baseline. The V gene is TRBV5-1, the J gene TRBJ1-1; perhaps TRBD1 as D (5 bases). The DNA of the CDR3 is TGCGCCAGCAGCCGCCCCGGTGGGGCCTTGAACACTGAAGCTTTCTTT. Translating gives CASSRPGGALNTEAFF.